A single sample gave rise to the 18 T cell receptor beta chains below, sequenced in a study of blood T cell repertoires in COVID-19. Profiling relied on immunoSEQ multiplex PCR, and the TCRdb table lists in-frame clones only, not all of them. The data hold under 150,000 clones, with 80% observed a single time. Sequencing was performed on peripheral blood. These receptors all come from a human donor in a cohort sampled during active COVID-19.

The rearrangement uses TRBV7-8 and TRBJ1-2, with 7 bases fitting TRBD1. Per germline, CDR1 SGHVS and CDR2 FQNEAQ. The CDR3 runs to 13 residues. V lost 3 bases and J lost 6; bases outside the gene matches: 4. This CDR3 is CASSLQGGDGYTF. The CDR3 nucleotides read TGTGCCAGCAGCTTGCAGGGGGGTGATGGCTACACCTTC.

This clone was seen only a few times. The chain uses TRBV7-9 and TRBJ1-6; 8 positions match TRBD1. The CDR3 covers 18 residues. With V trimmed by 4 bases and J by 0 bases, 8 bases remained unmatched. Germline CDR1 SEHNR, CDR2 FQNEAQ (reference sequence). CDR3 DNA sequence: TGTGCCAGCAGCTACGGACAGGGCTCAAGCTCCTATAATTCACCCCTCCACTTT. Amino acids: CASSYGQGSSSYNSPLHF.

V is TRBV7-9 and J is TRBJ1-1; the match to TRBD1 covers 10 bases. Germline-derived CDR1 and CDR2 are SEHNR and FQNEAQ (reference sequence). The V and J ends lost 6 bases and 5 bases, in that order; junction bases with no gene match: 6. The CDR3 is 14 residues long. CDR3 loop: CASSPTGGFTEAFF. CDR3 in DNA: TGTGCCAGCAGTCCGACAGGGGGCTTTACTGAAGCTTTCTTT.

The rearrangement links TRBV5-1 to TRBJ2-3; TRBD2 aligns across 15 bases. Looked up from germline, CDR1 is SGHRS and CDR2 is YFSETQ. The CDR3 totals 17 residues. V lost 0 bases and J lost 3; bases outside the gene matches: 2. The DNA of the CDR3 is TGCGCCAGCAGCTTGGGGACTAGCGGGAGGGTGACAGATACGCAGTATTTT. Its translation is CASSLGTSGRVTDTQYF.

This rearrangement joins TRBV3-1 (or the pseudogene TRBV3-2) to TRBJ1-6; D is uncertain. Trimming took 1 base from V and 7 from J, leaving 14 bases between them. Germline-derived CDR1 and CDR2 are LGHDT and YNNKEL (reference sequence). The CDR3 has 16 amino acids. In nucleotides, the CDR3 is TGTGCCAGCAGCCAAGGTATAGGCAGGTTGAATTCACCCCTCCACTTT. It is translated as CASSQGIGRLNSPLHF.

The rearrangement joins TRBV28 to TRBJ1-5, with D perhaps TRBD1 (6 bases). Trimming cost V 3 bases and J 0 bases, with 12 bases left between them. The CDR3 length is 16 residues. Germline-derived CDR1 and CDR2 are MDHEN and SYDVKM. This CDR3 is CASSLGTSYSNQPQHF. Written as DNA, the CDR3 is TGTGCCAGCAGTTTGGGGACATCATATAGCAATCAGCCCCAGCATTTT.

The chain combines TRBV2 with TRBJ2-7; 8 bases line up with TRBD1. V was clipped by 2 bases and J by 3 bases; unmatched bases: 6. In germline, CDR1 is SNHLY, CDR2 FYNNEI. The length of the CDR3 is 15 residues. CDR3 bases: TGTGCCAGCAGTGAAAAGGGACAGGAGCTCTACGAGCAGTACTTC. This encodes CASSEKGQELYEQYF.

V and J are TRBV7-8 and TRBJ1-1, with a weak D call TRBD1 (5 bases). V lost 1 base and J lost 5, with 8 bases in between. The CDR3 loop spans 13 amino acids. Germline V gene data show CDR1 as SGHVS and CDR2 as FQNEAQ. In nucleotides, the CDR3 is TGTGCCAGCAGCTTAGAGCAGGGTACTGAAGCTTTCTTT. Translating gives CASSLEQGTEAFF.

V and J are TRBV5-6 and TRBJ2-7, with D perhaps TRBD2 (6 bases). The CDR3 has 14 residues. V was clipped by 6 bases and J by 3 bases, with 16 bases between them. Germline-derived CDR1 and CDR2 are SGHDT and YYEEEE. This CDR3 reads CASTRGGALYEQYF. Written as DNA, the CDR3 is TGTGCCAGCACAAGAGGAGGGGCCCTCTACGAGCAGTACTTC. The variable domain in full, completed from reference TRBV5-6 and TRBJ2-7, reads DAGVTQSPTHLIKTRGQQVTLRCSPKSGHDTVSWYQQALGQGPQFIFQYYEEEERQRGNFPDRFSGHQFPNYSSELNVNALLLGDSALYLCASTRGGALYEQYFGPGTRLTVT.

Only one count was recorded for this clone. This chain uses TRBV5-4 with TRBJ2-1; D ambiguous. The ends were cut back, 7 bases at V and 5 bases at J, with 10 bases in the middle. This CDR3 region has 12 residues. Germline V gives CDR1 SGHNT, CDR2 YYREEE (reference sequence). The CDR3 is CASQELHNEQFF. For the CDR3, the DNA is TGTGCCAGCCAGGAACTCCACAATGAGCAGTTCTTC.

The genes are TRBV27 and TRBJ1-1; D ambiguous. Looked up from germline, CDR1 is MNHEY and CDR2 is SMNVEV (reference sequence). This CDR3 contains 14 residues. Trimming took 5 bases from V and 0 from J, leaving 10 bases between them. This CDR3 reads CASSAAALNTEAFF. The CDR3 bases are TGTGCCAGCAGTGCGGCCGCTCTGAACACTGAAGCTTTCTTT.

The rearrangement uses TRBV19 and TRBJ2-5, with a possible D match to TRBD2 (6 bases). Germline V gives CDR1 LNHDA, CDR2 SQIVND (reference sequence). The ends were cut back, 1 base at V and 4 bases at J, with 16 bases in the middle. The CDR3 runs 16 residues. For the CDR3, the DNA is TGTGCCAGTAGTATAGTTGGCGGGGTGAATTCAGAGACCCAGTACTTC. Protein sequence: CASSIVGGVNSETQYF.

V usage is TRBV7-2 and J usage is TRBJ1-4; tentative D call: TRBD1 (5 bases). CDR1 SGHTA and CDR2 FQGNSA come from the germline V gene. The CDR3 has 15 residues. Trimming took 5 bases from V and 7 from J, leaving 17 bases between them. The CDR3 nucleotides are TGTGCCAGCAGCCCCACGCAAAGGGGAGGTGAAAAACTGTTTTTT. Its protein is CASSPTQRGGEKLFF.

CDR3 coding DNA: TGTGCCAGCAGTTTAACCGGGGAGCTGTTTTTT. Translation: CASSLTGELFF. This chain links TRBV6-2 or TRBV6-3 with TRBJ2-2, with D unresolved. CDR3 length equals 11 residues. V was clipped by 4 bases and J by 5 bases, with 2 bases between them. Germline V lookup: CDR1 MNHEY, CDR2 SVGEGT.

The chain is built from TRBV9 and TRBJ2-5; D is perhaps TRBD1 (5 bases). This CDR3 region has 15 residues. Germline V gene lookup returns CDR1 SGDLS and CDR2 YYNGEE. V was trimmed by 0 bases and J by 1 base, leaving 10 bases between them. The CDR3 region is CASSVGWGAQETQYF. The CDR3 DNA is TGTGCCAGCAGCGTAGGTTGGGGCGCCCAAGAGACCCAGTACTTC.

CDR3 sequence reads: CASRKGTSGNTGELFF. As DNA, the CDR3 is TGTGCCAGCAGAAAAGGGACTAGCGGGAACACCGGGGAGCTGTTTTTT. This chain uses TRBV7-3 with TRBJ2-2, with 11 bases fitting TRBD2. Germline V gives CDR1 SGHTA, CDR2 FQGTGA. This CDR3 is 16 amino acids long. J gave up 1 base and V 6 bases, and 4 bases lay outside the gene matches.

The chain has TRBV11-3 and TRBJ2-1; D perhaps matches TRBD1 (5 bases). Germline-derived CDR1 and CDR2 are SGHNT and YENEEA. The CDR3 length is 14 residues. Trimming took off 2 bases at V and 4 bases at J, with 9 bases between the two ends. The CDR3 sequence is CASSLQGQYNEQFF. The CDR3, as DNA: TGTGCCAGCAGCTTACAGGGTCAGTACAATGAGCAGTTCTTC.

J is TRBJ2-2 and V is TRBV7-2; TRBD2 matches 11 bases. V dropped 5 bases and J dropped 7; count of bases not matched to a gene: 6. This CDR3 is 15 amino acids long. Germline V gene sequence: CDR1 SGHTA, CDR2 FQGNSA. CDR3 sequence: CASSGPGTSGGELFF. CDR3 coding DNA: TGTGCCAGCAGCGGACCCGGGACTAGCGGCGGGGAGCTGTTTTTT.